This T cell receptor beta chain appears in the sequencing data of a study of shared clonotypes between healthy human individuals. The wider study: Each donor's CD8 memory used one plate, CD8 naive two, each CD4 subset three.

Germline CDR1 SGHRS, CDR2 YFSETQ. This CDR3 is built from 16 residues. Trimming shortened V by 0 bases and J by 1 base, and 12 bases separated the two germline ends. A CD45RA+ naive subset and a CD45RA-negative memory subset were split from CD4+ cells. Of note for this clone: Other nucleotide sequences in the sample specify the same CDR3.

This was a deep-level run. Using immunoSEQ multiplex PCR, the repertoire was profiled, and TCRdb retains in-frame clones only, with some absent. The table shows 950,000 to 1,100,000 clones, with more than 65% occurring only once. This chain joins TRBV5-1 and TRBJ2-3; D is unresolved. The clonotype was recovered from a man aged 18 to 30 in good health. Sequences were obtained from memory CD4+ T cells sorted from blood. The subset was: CD45RA-negative fraction. The CDR3: CASSLDSRVGTDTQYF. CDR3 coding DNA: TGCGCCAGCAGCTTGGATAGCAGAGTGGGCACAGATACGCAGTATTTT.